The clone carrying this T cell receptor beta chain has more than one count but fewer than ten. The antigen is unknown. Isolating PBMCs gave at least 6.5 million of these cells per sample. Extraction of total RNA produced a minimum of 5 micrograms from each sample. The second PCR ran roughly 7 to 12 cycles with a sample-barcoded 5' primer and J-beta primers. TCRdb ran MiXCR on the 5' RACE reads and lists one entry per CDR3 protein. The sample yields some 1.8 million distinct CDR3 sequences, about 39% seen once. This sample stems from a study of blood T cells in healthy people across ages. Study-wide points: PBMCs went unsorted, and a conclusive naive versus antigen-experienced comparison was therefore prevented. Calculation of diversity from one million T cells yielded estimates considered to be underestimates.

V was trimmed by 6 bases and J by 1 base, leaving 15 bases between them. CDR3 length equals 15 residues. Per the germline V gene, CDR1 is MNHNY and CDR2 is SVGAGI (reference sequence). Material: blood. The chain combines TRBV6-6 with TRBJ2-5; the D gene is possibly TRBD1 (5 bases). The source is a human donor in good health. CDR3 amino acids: CASSQGLGFQETQYF. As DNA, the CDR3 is TGTGCCAGCAGCCAGGGTTTAGGGTTCCAAGAGACCCAGTACTTC.